A single sample is the source of the 6 T cell receptor beta chains below, sequenced in a study of blood T cell repertoires in COVID-19. Measured with immunoSEQ multiplex PCR; TCRdb has only the in-frame clones, and not every one. Of approximately 300,000 clones listed, approximately 91% are singletons. Sequencing used peripheral blood. Receptor source: a woman aged 25 to 39 with COVID-19, enrolled during active disease.

This clone came up a few times. This chain links TRBV10-1 with TRBJ2-7; 7 positions agree with TRBD2. Looked up from germline, CDR1 is WNHNN and CDR2 is SYGVQD (reference sequence). The CDR3 sequence is 14 residues long. V was clipped by 3 bases and J by 2 bases; unmatched bases: 4. CDR3 in amino acids: CASSDPGGTYEQYF. In DNA form, the CDR3 reads TGCGCCAGCAGTGATCCGGGAGGCACCTACGAGCAGTACTTC.

This sequence joins TRBV29-1 and TRBJ1-1, with a weak D call TRBD1 (5 bases). The CDR3 consists of 13 residues. Germline CDR1 reads SQVTM; CDR2 reads ANQGSEA. V lost 5 bases and J 1 base, leaving 11 bases between the germline ends. This CDR3 is CSVFYDRNTEAFF. As DNA, the CDR3 is TGCAGCGTTTTCTACGACAGGAACACTGAAGCTTTCTTT.

This chain uses TRBV5-1 with TRBJ2-7; D is possibly TRBD1 (6 bases). V dropped 4 bases and J dropped 1 base, with 18 bases sitting between them. This CDR3 comprises 16 residues. The germline V gene has CDR1 SGHRS and CDR2 YFSETQ. The chain's CDR3 is CASSIGGRGYSYEQYF. CDR3 nucleotides: TGCGCCAGCAGCATAGGCGGCAGGGGTTATTCCTACGAGCAGTACTTC. The entire variable domain, with the rest obtained from reference TRBV5-1 and TRBJ2-7, is as follows: KAGVTQTPRYLIKTRGQQVTLSCSPISGHRSVSWYQQTPGQGLQFLFEYFSETQRNKGNFPGRFSGRQFSNSRSEMNVSTLELGDSALYLCASSIGGRGYSYEQYFGPGTRLTVT.

This clone was detected once. This chain joins TRBV5-1 and TRBJ2-1; 11 nucleotides agree with TRBD2. The V and J ends lost 4 bases and 7 bases, in that order; junction bases with no gene match: 10. The germline V gene has CDR1 SGHRS and CDR2 YFSETQ. CDR3 length: 16 amino acids. Written as DNA, the CDR3 is TGCGCCAGCAGCGGCGGGACTAGCGGAGTCCGGAATGAGCAGTTCTTC. Amino acid sequence: CASSGGTSGVRNEQFF.

Only a few counts were recorded for this clone. The rearrangement joins TRBV7-9 to TRBJ1-3; D is perhaps TRBD1 (5 bases). Germline CDR1 and CDR2: SEHNR and FQNEAQ (reference sequence). CDR3 length: 12 residues. V lost 5 bases and J 4 bases, leaving 6 bases between the germline ends. Written as DNA, the CDR3 is TGTGCCAGCAGCAGACAGGGAAACACCATATATTTT. Translation gives CASSRQGNTIYF.

This chain connects TRBV25-1 to TRBJ1-2, with D unresolved. The CDR3 spans 13 residues. The germline gives CDR1 MGHDK, CDR2 SYGVNS. Trimming left V 10 bases short and J 4 bases short, with 16 bases between. CDR3 DNA sequence: TGTGCCATCCTTGACCGACACGCCTATGGCTACACCTTC. Translating gives CAILDRHAYGYTF.